These 3 T cell receptor beta chains came from one sample sequenced in a study of blood T cell repertoires in COVID-19. Measured with immunoSEQ multiplex PCR; TCRdb has only the in-frame clones, and not every one. The sample yields 70,000 or so clones, around 80% seen once. Sample: peripheral blood. The source of these receptors is a man between 45 and 60 years old with COVID-19, enrolled during active disease.

The chain combines TRBV4-3 with TRBJ2-1; D ambiguous. Germline lookup yields CDR1 LGHNA and CDR2 YSLEER. The CDR3 is 15 amino acids. The V end was cut by 4 bases, the J end by 2 bases, with 12 bases between. The CDR3 here is CASSPRLEAYNEQFF. The DNA of the CDR3 is TGCGCCAGCAGCCCAAGATTAGAAGCCTACAATGAGCAGTTCTTC.

The chain uses TRBV29-1 and TRBJ2-5, with TRBD2 identical over 8 bases. V lost 4 bases, J lost 3 bases, and 10 bases stayed unmatched. Germline V gene lookup returns CDR1 SQVTM and CDR2 ANQGSEA. CDR3 size: 15 residues. The CDR3 sequence: CSVGDGRADKETQYF. The CDR3 DNA follows: TGCAGCGTTGGGGACGGGAGGGCCGACAAAGAGACCCAGTACTTC.

A few counts support this clone. This chain connects TRBV5-1 to TRBJ2-2; D is uncertain. The CDR3 is 16 residues long. V gave up 4 bases and J gave up 1 base, with 14 bases separating them. Germline CDR1 and CDR2: SGHRS and YFSETQ. CDR3 sequence: CASSNSPGGNTGELFF. CDR3 coding DNA: TGCGCCAGCAGCAACTCCCCCGGCGGGAACACCGGGGAGCTGTTTTTT.